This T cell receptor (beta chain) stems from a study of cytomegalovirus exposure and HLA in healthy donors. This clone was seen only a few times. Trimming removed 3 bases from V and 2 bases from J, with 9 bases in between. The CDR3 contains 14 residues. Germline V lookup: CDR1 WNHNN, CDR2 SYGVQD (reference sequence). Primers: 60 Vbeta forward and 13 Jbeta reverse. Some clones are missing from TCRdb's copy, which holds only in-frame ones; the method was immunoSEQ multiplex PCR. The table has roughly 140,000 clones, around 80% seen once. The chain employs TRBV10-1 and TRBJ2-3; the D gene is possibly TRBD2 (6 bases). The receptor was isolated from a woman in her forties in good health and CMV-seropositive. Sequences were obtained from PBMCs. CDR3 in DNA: TGCGCCAGCAGTGAAGGGACTGCCACAGATACGCAGTATTTT. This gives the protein CASSEGTATDTQYF.